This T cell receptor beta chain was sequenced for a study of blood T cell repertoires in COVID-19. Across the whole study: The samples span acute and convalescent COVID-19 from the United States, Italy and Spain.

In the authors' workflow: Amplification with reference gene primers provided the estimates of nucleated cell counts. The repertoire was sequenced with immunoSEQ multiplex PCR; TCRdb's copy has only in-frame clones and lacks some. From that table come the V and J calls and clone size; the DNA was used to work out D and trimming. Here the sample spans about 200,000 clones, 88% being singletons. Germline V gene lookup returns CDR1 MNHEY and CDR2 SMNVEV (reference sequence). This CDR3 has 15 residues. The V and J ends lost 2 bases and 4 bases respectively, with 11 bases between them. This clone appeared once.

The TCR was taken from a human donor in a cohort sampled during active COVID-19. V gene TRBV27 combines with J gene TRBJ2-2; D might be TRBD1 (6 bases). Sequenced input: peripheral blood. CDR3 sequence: CASSLLQGSTGELFF. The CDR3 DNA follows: TGTGCCAGCAGTTTACTACAGGGAAGCACCGGGGAGCTGTTTTTT.